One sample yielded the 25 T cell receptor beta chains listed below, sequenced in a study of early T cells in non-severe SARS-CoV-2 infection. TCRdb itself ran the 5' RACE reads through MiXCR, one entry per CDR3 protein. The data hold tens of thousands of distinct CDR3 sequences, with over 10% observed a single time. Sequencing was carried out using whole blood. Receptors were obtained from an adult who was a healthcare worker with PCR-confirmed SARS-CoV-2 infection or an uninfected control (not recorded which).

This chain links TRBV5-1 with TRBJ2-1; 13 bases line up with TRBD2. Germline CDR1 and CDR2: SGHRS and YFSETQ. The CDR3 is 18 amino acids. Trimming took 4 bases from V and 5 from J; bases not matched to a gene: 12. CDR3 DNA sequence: TGCGCCAGCAGCCTACCGGGACTAGCGGGAACTGTGAACAATGAGCAGTTCTTC. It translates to CASSLPGLAGTVNNEQFF.

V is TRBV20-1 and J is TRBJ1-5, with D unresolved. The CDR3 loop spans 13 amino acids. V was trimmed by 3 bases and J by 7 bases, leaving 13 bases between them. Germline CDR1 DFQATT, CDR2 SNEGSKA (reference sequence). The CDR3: CSASLVEPQPQHF. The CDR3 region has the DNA TGCAGTGCTAGCCTTGTGGAGCCACAGCCCCAGCATTTT.

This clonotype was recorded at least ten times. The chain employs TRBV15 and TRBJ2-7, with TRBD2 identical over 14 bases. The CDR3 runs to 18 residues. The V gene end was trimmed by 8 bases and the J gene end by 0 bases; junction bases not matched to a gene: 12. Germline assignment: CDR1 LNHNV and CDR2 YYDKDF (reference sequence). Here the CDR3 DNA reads TGTGCCACCGGTAAATTTCCGGGACTAGCGGGAGACTCCTACGAGCAGTACTTC. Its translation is CATGKFPGLAGDSYEQYF. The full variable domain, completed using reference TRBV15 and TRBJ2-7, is DAMVIQNPRYQVTQFGKPVTLSCSQTLNHNVMYWYQQKSSQAPKLLFHYYDKDFNNEADTPDNFQSRRPNTSFCFLDIRSPGLGDTAMYLCATGKFPGLAGDSYEQYFGPGTRLTVT.

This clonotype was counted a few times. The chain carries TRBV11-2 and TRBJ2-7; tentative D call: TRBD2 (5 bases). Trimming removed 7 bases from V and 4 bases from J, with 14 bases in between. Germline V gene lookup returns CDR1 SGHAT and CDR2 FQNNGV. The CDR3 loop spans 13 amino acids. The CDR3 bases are TGTGCCAGCACCGAAGACTATAGGTACGAGCAGTACTTC. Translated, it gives CASTEDYRYEQYF.

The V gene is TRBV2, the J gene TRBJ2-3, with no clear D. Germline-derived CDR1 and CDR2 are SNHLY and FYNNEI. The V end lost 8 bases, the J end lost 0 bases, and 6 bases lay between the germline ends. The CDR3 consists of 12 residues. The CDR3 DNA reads TGTGCCAGCCAGGACAGCACAGATACGCAGTATTTT. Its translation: CASQDSTDTQYF.

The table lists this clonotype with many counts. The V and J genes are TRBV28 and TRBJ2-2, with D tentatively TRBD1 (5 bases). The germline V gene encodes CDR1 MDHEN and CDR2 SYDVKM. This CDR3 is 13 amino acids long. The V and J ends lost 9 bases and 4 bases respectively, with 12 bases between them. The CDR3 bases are TGTGCCAGACAGGACCGCACCACCGGGGAGCTGTTTTTT. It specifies CARQDRTTGELFF.

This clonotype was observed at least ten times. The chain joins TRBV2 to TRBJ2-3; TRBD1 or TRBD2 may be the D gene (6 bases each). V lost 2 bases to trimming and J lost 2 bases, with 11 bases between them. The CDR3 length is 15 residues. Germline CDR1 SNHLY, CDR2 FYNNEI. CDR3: CASSENREDTDTQYF. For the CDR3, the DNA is TGTGCCAGCAGTGAAAACAGGGAGGACACAGATACGCAGTATTTT. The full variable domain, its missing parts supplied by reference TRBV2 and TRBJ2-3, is EPEVTQTPSHQVTQMGQEVILRCVPISNHLYFYWYRQILGQKVEFLVSFYNNEISEKSEIFDDQFSVERPDGSNFTLKIRSTKLEDSAMYFCASSENREDTDTQYFGPGTRLTVL.

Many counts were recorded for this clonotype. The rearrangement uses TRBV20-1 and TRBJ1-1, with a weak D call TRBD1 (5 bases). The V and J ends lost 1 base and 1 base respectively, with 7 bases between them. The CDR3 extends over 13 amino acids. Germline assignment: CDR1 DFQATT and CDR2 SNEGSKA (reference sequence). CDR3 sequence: CSARGDGNTEAFF. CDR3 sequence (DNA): TGCAGTGCTAGAGGGGACGGGAACACTGAAGCTTTCTTT.

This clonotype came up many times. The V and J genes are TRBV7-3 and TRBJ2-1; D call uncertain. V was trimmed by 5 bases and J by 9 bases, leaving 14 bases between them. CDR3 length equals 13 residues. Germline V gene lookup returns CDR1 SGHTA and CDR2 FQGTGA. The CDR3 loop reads CASSPQPGGEQFF. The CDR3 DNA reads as TGTGCCAGCAGCCCTCAGCCAGGTGGTGAGCAGTTCTTC.

The CDR3 nucleotides are TGTGCCAGCAGTTTACCGGGGCAGGGGGCGGCCGGGGAGCTGTTTTTT. As protein: CASSLPGQGAAGELFF. The chain combines TRBV28 with TRBJ2-2, with 8 bases that match TRBD1. The CDR3 is 16 residues long. V trimming: 2 bases; J trimming: 6 bases; junction bases outside the gene matches: 8. Germline assignment: CDR1 MDHEN and CDR2 SYDVKM.

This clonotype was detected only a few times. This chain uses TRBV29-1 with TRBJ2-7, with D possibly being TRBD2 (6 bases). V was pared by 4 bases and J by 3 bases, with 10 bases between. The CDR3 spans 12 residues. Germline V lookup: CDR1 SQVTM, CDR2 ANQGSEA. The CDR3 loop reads CSVVGGGYEQYF. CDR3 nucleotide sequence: TGCAGCGTTGTTGGGGGAGGCTACGAGCAGTACTTC.

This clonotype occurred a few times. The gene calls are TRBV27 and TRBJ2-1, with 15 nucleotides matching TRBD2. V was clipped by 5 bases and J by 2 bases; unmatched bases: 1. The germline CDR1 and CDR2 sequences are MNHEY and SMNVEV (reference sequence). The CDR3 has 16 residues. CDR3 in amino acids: CASSGLAGGAYNEQFF. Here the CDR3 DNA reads TGTGCCAGCAGTGGACTAGCGGGAGGGGCCTACAATGAGCAGTTCTTC.

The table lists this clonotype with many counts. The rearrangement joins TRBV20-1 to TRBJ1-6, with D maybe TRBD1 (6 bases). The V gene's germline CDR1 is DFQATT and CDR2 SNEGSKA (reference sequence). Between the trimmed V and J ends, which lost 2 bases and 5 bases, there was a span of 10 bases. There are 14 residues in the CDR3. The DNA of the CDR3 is TGCAGTGCTAGACCCAGGGGACATAATTCACCCCTCCACTTT. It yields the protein CSARPRGHNSPLHF.

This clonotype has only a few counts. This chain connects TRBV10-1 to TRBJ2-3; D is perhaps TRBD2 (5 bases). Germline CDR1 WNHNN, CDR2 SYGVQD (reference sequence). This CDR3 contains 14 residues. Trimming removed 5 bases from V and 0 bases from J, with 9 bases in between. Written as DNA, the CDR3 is TGCGCCAGCAGTCCTCAGCGGAGCACAGATACGCAGTATTTT. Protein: CASSPQRSTDTQYF.

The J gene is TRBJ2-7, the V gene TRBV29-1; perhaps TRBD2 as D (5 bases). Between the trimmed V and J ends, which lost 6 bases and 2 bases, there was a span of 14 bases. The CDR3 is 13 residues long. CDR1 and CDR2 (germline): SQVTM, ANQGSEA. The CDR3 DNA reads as TGCAGCGTGAGCGGACGTAATCCCTACGAGCAGTACTTC. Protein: CSVSGRNPYEQYF.

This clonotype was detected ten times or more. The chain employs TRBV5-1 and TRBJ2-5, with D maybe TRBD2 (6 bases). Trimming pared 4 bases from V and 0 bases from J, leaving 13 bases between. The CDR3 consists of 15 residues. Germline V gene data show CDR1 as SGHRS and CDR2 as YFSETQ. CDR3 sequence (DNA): TGCGCCAGCAGCCCTCTCGGGGAGGACCAAGAGACCCAGTACTTC. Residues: CASSPLGEDQETQYF.

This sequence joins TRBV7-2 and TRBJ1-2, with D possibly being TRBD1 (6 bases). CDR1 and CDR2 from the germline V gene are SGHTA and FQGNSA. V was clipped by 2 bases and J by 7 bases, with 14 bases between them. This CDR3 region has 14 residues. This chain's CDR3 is CASSLTPAGVGYTF. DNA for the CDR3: TGTGCCAGCAGCTTAACCCCGGCAGGGGTTGGCTACACCTTC.

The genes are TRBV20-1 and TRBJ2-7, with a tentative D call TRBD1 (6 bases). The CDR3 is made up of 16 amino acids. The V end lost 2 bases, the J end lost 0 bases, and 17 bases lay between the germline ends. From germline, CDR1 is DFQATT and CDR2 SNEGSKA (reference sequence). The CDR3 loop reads CSARFQGTGSSYEQYF. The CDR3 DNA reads TGCAGTGCTAGATTTCAGGGTACAGGGAGCTCCTACGAGCAGTACTTC.

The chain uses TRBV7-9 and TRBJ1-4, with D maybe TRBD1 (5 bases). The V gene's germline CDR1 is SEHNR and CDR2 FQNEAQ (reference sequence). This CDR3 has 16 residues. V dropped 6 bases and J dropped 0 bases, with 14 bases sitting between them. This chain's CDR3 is CASSLGTLATNEKLFF. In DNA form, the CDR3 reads TGTGCCAGCAGTCTAGGGACGCTTGCAACTAATGAAAAACTGTTTTTT.

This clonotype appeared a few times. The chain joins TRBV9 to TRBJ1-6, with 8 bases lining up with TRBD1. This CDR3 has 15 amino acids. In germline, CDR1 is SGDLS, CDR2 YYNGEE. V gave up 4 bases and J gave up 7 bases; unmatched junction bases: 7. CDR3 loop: CASSPGQGGNSPLHF. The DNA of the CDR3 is TGTGCCAGCAGCCCCGGACAGGGAGGGAATTCACCCCTCCACTTT.

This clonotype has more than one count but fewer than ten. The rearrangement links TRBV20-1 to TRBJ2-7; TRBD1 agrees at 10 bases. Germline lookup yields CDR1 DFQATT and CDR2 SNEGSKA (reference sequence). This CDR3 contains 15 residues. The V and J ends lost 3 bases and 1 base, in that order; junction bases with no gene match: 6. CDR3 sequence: CSARARDRGSYEQYF. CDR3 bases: TGCAGTGCTAGGGCGAGGGACAGGGGTTCCTACGAGCAGTACTTC.

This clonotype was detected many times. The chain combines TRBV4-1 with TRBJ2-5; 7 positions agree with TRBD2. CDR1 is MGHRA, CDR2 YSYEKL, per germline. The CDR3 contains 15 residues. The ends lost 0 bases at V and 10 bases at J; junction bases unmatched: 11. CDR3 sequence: CASSQDPGTTRIQYF. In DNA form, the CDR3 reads TGCGCCAGCAGCCAAGATCCTGGGACTACCAGGATCCAGTACTTC.

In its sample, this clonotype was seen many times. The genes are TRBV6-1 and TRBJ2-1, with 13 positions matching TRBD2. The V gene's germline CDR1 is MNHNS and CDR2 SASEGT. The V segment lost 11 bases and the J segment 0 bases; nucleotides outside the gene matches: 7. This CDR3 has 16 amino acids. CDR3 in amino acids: CAGGLAGTISYNEQFF. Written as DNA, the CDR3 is TGTGCCGGGGGACTAGCGGGAACTATCTCCTACAATGAGCAGTTCTTC.

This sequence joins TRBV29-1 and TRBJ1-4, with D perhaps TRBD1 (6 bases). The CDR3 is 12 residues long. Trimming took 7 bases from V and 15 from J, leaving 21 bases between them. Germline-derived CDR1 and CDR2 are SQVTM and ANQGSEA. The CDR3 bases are TGCAGCGCTGGACAGACCCACTCGGTAGTGTTTTTT. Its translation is CSAGQTHSVVFF.

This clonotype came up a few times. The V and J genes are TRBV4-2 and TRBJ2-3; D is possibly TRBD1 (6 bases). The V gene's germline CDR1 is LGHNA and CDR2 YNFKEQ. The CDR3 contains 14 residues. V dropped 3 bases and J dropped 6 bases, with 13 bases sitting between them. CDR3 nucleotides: TGTGCCAGCAGCCATGCAGGGGAGAGGGATACGCAGTATTTT. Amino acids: CASSHAGERDTQYF.